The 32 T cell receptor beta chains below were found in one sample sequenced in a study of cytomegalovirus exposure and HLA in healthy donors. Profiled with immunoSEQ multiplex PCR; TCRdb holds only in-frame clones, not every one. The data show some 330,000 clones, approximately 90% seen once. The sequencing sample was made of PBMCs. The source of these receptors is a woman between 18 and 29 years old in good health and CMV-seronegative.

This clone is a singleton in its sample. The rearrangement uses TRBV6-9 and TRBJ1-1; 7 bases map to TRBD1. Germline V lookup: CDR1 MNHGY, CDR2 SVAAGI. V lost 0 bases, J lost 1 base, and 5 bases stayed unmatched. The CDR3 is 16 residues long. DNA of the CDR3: TGTGCCAGCAGTTATTCGAACAGGGGCGGGAACACTGAAGCTTTCTTT. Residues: CASSYSNRGGNTEAFF.

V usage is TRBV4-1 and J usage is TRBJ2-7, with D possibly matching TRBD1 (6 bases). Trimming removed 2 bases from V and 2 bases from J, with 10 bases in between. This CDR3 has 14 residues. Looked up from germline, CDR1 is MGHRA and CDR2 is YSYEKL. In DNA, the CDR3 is TGCGCCAGCAGCCAAACGACAGGTCCCTACGAGCAGTACTTC. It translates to CASSQTTGPYEQYF.

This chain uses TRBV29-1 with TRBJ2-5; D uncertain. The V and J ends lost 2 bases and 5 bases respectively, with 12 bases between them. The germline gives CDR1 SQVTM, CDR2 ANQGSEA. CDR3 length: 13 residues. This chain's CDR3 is CSVERHTEETQYF. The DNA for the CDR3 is TGCAGCGTTGAAAGACATACAGAGGAGACCCAGTACTTC.

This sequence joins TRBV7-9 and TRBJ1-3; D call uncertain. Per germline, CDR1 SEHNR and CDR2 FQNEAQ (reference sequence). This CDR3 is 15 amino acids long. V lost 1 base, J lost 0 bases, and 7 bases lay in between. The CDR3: CASSLGGGSGNTIYF. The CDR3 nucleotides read TGTGCCAGCAGCTTAGGGGGAGGCTCTGGAAACACCATATATTTT.

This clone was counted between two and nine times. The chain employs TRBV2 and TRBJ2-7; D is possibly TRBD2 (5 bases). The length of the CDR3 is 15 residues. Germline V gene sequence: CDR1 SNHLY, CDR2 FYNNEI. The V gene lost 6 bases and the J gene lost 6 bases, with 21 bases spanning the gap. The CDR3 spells CASRYYEGESGEQYF. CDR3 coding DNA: TGTGCCAGCAGGTATTATGAGGGAGAGTCCGGCGAGCAGTACTTC.

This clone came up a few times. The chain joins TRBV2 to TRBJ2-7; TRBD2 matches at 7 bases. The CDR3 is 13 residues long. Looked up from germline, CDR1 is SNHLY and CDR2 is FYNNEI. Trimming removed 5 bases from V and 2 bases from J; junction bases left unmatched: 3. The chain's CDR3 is CASSTGTTYEQYF. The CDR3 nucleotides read TGTGCCAGCAGTACCGGGACTACCTACGAGCAGTACTTC.

In DNA, the CDR3 is TGCGCCAGCAGCCAAGATGGGGGGACCGTTCTTAACTATGGCTACACCTTC. It yields the protein CASSQDGGTVLNYGYTF. The V and J genes are TRBV4-1 and TRBJ1-2; TRBD1 might be the D (5 bases). Germline V gene sequence: CDR1 MGHRA, CDR2 YSYEKL. This CDR3 region has 17 residues. V lost 0 bases and J lost 1, with 15 bases in between.

This CDR3 reads CASSLVEGLAGGLSQYF. DNA of the CDR3: TGTGCCAGCAGCTTAGTCGAGGGACTAGCGGGGGGTTTGTCCCAGTACTTC. The V gene is TRBV7-8, the J gene TRBJ2-5, with 15 bases identical to TRBD2. In germline, CDR1 is SGHVS, CDR2 FQNEAQ. The CDR3 contains 17 residues. V lost 1 base and J lost 9; bases outside the gene matches: 9. Full variable domain (outside the CDR3, taken from reference TRBV7-8 and TRBJ2-5): GAGVSQSPRYKVAKRGQDVALRCDPISGHVSLFWYQQALGQGPEFLTYFQNEAQLDKSGLPSDRFFAERPEGSVSTLKIQRTQQEDSAVYLCASSLVEGLAGGLSQYFGPGTRLLVL.

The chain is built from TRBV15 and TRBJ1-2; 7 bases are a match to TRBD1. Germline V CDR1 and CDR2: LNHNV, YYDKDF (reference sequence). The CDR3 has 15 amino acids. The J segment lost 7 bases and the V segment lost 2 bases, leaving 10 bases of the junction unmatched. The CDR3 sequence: CATSRMTGNWGGYTF. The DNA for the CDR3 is TGTGCCACCAGCAGAATGACAGGGAATTGGGGTGGCTACACCTTC.

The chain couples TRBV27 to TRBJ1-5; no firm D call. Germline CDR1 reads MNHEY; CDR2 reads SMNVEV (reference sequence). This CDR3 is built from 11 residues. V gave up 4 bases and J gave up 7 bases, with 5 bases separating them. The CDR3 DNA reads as TGTGCCAGCAGTTGCCGGCAGCCCCAGCATTTT. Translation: CASSCRQPQHF.

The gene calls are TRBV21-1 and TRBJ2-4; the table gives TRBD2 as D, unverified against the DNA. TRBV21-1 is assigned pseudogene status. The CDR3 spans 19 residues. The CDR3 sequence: CASSKLKGGDGTAKNIQYF. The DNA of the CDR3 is TGTGCCAGCAGCAAATTGAAAGGAGGGGACGGAACGGCCAAAAACATTCAGTACTTC.

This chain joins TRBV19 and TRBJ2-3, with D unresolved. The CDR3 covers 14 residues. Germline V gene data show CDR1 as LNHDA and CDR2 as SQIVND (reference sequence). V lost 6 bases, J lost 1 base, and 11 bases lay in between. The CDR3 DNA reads TGTGCCAGTAGCCCTACCTTCCGCACAGATACGCAGTATTTT. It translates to CASSPTFRTDTQYF.

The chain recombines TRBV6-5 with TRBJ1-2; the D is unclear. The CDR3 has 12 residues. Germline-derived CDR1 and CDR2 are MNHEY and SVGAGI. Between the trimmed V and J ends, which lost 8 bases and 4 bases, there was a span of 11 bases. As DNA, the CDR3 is TGTGCCAGCCGGGATCTGTTCTATGGCTACACCTTC. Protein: CASRDLFYGYTF.

The chain's CDR3 is CAISDAGGYTGELFF. The CDR3 nucleotides read TGTGCCATCAGTGATGCGGGAGGGTATACCGGGGAGCTGTTTTTT. The chain is built from TRBV10-3 and TRBJ2-2, with TRBD2 matching over 9 bases. Germline values: CDR1 ENHRY, CDR2 SYGVKD. V lost 3 bases and J lost 5; bases outside the gene matches: 4. This CDR3 is 15 amino acids long.

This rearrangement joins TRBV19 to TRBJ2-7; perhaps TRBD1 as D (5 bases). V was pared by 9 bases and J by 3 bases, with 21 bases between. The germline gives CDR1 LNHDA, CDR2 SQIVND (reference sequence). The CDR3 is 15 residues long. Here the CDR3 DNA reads TGTGCCAGCGCCGTTTTAAGCGATAGGGGCTACGAGCAGTACTTC. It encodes CASAVLSDRGYEQYF.

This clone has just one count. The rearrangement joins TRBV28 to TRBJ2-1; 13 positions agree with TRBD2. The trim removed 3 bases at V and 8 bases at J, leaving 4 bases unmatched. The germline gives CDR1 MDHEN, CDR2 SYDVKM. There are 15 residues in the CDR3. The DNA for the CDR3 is TGTGCCAGCAGTTTTAGACTAGCGGGAGGCTATGAGCAGTTCTTC. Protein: CASSFRLAGGYEQFF.

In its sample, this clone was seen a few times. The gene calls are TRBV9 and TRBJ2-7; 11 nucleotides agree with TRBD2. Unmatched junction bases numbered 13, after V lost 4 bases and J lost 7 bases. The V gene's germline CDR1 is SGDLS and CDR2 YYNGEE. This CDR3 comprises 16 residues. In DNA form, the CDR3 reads TGTGCCAGCAGCTTCACTAGCGGGAGCTCCCCGGGGGAGCAGTACTTC. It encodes CASSFTSGSSPGEQYF.

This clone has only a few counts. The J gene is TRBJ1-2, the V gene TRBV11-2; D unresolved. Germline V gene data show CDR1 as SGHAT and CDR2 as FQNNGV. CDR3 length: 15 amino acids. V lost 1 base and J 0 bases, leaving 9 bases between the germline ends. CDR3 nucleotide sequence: TGTGCCAGCAGCTTAGGGTCGGACTCTAACTATGGCTACACCTTC. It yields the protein CASSLGSDSNYGYTF.

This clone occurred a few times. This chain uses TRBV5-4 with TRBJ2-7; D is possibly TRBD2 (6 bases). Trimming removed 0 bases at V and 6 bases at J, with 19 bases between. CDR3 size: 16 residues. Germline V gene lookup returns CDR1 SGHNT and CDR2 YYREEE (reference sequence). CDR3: CASSLVTSFSFAEQYF. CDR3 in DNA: TGTGCCAGCAGCTTGGTGACTAGTTTCTCTTTCGCCGAGCAGTACTTC.

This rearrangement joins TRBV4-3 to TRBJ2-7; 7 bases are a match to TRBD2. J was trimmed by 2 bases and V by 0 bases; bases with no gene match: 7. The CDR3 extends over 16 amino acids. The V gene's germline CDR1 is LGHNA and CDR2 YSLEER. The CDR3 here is CASSQDTASGTYEQYF. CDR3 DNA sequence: TGCGCCAGCAGCCAAGATACGGCTAGCGGCACCTACGAGCAGTACTTC.

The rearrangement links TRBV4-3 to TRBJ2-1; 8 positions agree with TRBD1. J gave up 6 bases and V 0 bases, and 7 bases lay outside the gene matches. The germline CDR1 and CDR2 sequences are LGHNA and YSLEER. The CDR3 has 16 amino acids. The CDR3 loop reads CASSQDRGPILNEQFF. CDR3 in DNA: TGCGCCAGCAGCCAAGACAGGGGGCCGATCCTCAATGAGCAGTTCTTC.

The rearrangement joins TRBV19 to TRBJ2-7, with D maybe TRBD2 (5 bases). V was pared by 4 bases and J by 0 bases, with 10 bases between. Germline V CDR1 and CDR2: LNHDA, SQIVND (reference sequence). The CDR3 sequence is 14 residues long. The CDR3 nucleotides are TGTGCCAGTAGTACGGACTGGTTCTCCTACGAGCAGTACTTC. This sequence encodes CASSTDWFSYEQYF. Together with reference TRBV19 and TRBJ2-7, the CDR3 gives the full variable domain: DGGITQSPKYLFRKEGQNVTLSCEQNLNHDAMYWYRQDPGQGLRLIYYSQIVNDFQKGDIAEGYSVSREKKESFPLTVTSAQKNPTAFYLCASSTDWFSYEQYFGPGTRLTVT.

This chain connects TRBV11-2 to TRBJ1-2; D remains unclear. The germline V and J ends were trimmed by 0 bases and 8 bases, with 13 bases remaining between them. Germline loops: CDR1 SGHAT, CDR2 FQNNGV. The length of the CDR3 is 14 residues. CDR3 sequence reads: CASSLDQAVWGYTF. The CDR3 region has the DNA TGTGCCAGCAGCTTAGATCAAGCTGTTTGGGGCTACACCTTC.

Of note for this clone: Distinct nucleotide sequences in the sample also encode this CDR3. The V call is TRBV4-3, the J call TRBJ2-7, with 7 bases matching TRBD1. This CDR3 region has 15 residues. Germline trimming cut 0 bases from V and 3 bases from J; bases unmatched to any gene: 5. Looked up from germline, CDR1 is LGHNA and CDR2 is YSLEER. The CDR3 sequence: CASSQDLAGGYEQYF. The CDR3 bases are TGCGCCAGCAGCCAAGATCTCGCAGGGGGCTACGAGCAGTACTTC.

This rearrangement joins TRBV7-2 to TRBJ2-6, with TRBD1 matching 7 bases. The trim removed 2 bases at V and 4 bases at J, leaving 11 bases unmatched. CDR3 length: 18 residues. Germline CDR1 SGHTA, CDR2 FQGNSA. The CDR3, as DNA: TGTGCCAGCAGCTTATCACGGACAGGCATATACGGGGCCAACGTCCTGACTTTC. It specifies CASSLSRTGIYGANVLTF.

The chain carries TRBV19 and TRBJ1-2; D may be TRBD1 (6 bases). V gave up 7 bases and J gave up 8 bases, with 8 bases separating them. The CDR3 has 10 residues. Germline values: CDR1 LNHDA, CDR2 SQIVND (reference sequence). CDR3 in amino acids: CASTGEGYTF. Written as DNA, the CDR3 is TGTGCCAGTACAGGGGAGGGCTACACCTTC.

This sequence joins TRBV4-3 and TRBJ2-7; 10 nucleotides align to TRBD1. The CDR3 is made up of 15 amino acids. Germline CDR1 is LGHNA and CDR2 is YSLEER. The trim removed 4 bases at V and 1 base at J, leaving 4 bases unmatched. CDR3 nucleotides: TGCGCCAGCAGCCGAGGGGGACAGGGGTCCTACGAGCAGTACTTC. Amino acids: CASSRGGQGSYEQYF.

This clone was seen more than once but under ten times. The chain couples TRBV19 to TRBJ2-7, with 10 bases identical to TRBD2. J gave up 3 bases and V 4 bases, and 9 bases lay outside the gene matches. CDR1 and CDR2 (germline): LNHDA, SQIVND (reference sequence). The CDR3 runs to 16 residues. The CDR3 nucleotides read TGTGCCAGTAGTAACCCCTGGACTAGCGGATACTACGAGCAGTACTTC. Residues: CASSNPWTSGYYEQYF. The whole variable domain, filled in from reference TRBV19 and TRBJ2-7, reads DGGITQSPKYLFRKEGQNVTLSCEQNLNHDAMYWYRQDPGQGLRLIYYSQIVNDFQKGDIAEGYSVSREKKESFPLTVTSAQKNPTAFYLCASSNPWTSGYYEQYFGPGTRLTVT.

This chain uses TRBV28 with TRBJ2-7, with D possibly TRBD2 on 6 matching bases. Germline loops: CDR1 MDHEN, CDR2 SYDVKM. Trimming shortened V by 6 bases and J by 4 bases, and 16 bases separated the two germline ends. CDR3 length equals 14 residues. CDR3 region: CASRGAGTFYEQYF. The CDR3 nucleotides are TGTGCCAGCAGAGGTGCGGGAACCTTTTACGAGCAGTACTTC.

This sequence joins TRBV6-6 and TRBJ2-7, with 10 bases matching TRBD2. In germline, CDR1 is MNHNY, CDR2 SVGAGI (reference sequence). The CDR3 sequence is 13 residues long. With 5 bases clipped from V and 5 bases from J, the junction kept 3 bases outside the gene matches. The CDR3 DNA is TGTGCCAGCAGTGGTCTAGCGGGAGACGAGCAGTACTTC. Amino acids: CASSGLAGDEQYF.

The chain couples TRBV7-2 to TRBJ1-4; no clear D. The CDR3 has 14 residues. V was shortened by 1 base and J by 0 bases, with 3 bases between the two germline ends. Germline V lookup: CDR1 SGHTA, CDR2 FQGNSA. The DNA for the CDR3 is TGTGCCAGCAGCTTAGGTACAACTAATGAAAAACTGTTTTTT. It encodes CASSLGTTNEKLFF.

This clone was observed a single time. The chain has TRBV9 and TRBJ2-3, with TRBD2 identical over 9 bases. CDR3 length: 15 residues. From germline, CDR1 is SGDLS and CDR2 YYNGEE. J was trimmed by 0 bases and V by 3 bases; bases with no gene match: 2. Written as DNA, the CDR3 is TGTGCCAGCAGCGGCACTAGCGGGAGCACAGATACGCAGTATTTT. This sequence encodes CASSGTSGSTDTQYF. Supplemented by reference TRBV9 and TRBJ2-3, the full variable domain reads DSGVTQTPKHLITATGQRVTLRCSPRSGDLSVYWYQQSLDQGLQFLIQYYNGEERAKGNILERFSAQQFPDLHSELNLSSLELGDSALYFCASSGTSGSTDTQYFGPGTRLTVL.